Each of the 16 T cell receptor beta chains below was sequenced from the same sample in a study of blood T cell repertoires in COVID-19. Generated by immunoSEQ multiplex PCR, the TCRdb table keeps only in-frame clones and is missing some. This sample has 180,000 or so clones, with 70% to 80% found just once. Sequences were obtained from PBMCs or T cells enriched from blood (not recorded which). All receptors come from a man between 60 and 75 years old who had been exposed to COVID-19.

This clone was seen once. The V gene is TRBV28, the J gene TRBJ1-1; 8 bases match TRBD1. The germline V gene has CDR1 MDHEN and CDR2 SYDVKM. Trimming cost V 6 bases and J 10 bases; bases outside gene matches: 16. This CDR3 is 15 amino acids long. In DNA form, the CDR3 reads TGTGCCAGCAGCCCCCCCTCCGGACAGGGAGAACGAGCTTTCTTT. It encodes CASSPPSGQGERAFF.

The chain employs TRBV19 and TRBJ1-2; the match to TRBD1 covers 9 bases. This CDR3 region has 14 residues. Losses at the gene ends were 7 bases for V and 2 bases for J; bases not matched to a gene: 5. Looked up from germline, CDR1 is LNHDA and CDR2 is SQIVND (reference sequence). CDR3 in amino acids: CASKGTGSNYGYTF. Here the CDR3 DNA reads TGTGCCAGTAAGGGGACAGGGAGCAACTATGGCTACACCTTC.

V usage is TRBV18 and J usage is TRBJ2-1; 8 bases align to TRBD1. CDR3 length: 16 residues. J lost 6 bases, V lost 0 bases, and 7 bases had no gene match. In germline, CDR1 is KGHSH, CDR2 LQKENI. The CDR3 coding sequence is TGTGCCAGCTCACCACCGCCACTGGACAGGGCCAATGAGCAGTTCTTC. It codes for CASSPPPLDRANEQFF.

This chain joins TRBV5-1 and TRBJ1-2; 8 bases are a match to TRBD1. With V trimmed by 4 bases and J by 4 bases, 6 bases remained unmatched. The CDR3 consists of 14 residues. Germline loops: CDR1 SGHRS, CDR2 YFSETQ. CDR3 DNA: TGCGCCAGCAGCAAGGACAGGGCTTTCTATGGCTACACCTTC. The encoded protein is CASSKDRAFYGYTF. Based on the CDR3 plus reference TRBV5-1 and TRBJ1-2, the full variable domain is KAGVTQTPRYLIKTRGQQVTLSCSPISGHRSVSWYQQTPGQGLQFLFEYFSETQRNKGNFPGRFSGRQFSNSRSEMNVSTLELGDSALYLCASSKDRAFYGYTFGSGTRLTVV.

The chain joins TRBV5-1 to TRBJ1-1, with 8 bases identical to TRBD1. CDR3 length equals 13 residues. CDR1 is SGHRS and CDR2 is YFSETQ in the germline V gene. J was trimmed by 8 bases and V by 0 bases; bases with no gene match: 3. In nucleotides, the CDR3 is TGCGCCAGCAGCTTGGGGGGACAGGAGGAAGCTTTCTTT. It yields the protein CASSLGGQEEAFF.

The chain employs TRBV19 and TRBJ2-6, with no clear D. V was shortened by 5 bases and J by 1 base, with 9 bases between the two germline ends. CDR3 length: 15 residues. Germline lookup yields CDR1 LNHDA and CDR2 SQIVND (reference sequence). The CDR3 sequence: CASSPRSSGANVLTF. Written as DNA, the CDR3 is TGTGCCAGTAGTCCCCGCAGTTCTGGGGCCAACGTCCTGACTTTC.

This rearrangement joins TRBV27 to TRBJ1-4; TRBD1 matches at 8 bases. The CDR3 has 16 amino acids. The germline V gene encodes CDR1 MNHEY and CDR2 SMNVEV (reference sequence). The V and J ends lost 5 bases and 13 bases, in that order; junction bases with no gene match: 18. CDR3 DNA sequence: TGTGCCAGCAGTCTACTACCGGGACAGGCCTGGAGGGGACTGTTTTTT. This encodes CASSLLPGQAWRGLFF.

V usage is TRBV7-9 and J usage is TRBJ1-2; a weak D match, TRBD1 (6 bases). The CDR3 covers 16 residues. Germline CDR1 SEHNR, CDR2 FQNEAQ (reference sequence). V was trimmed by 5 bases and J by 2 bases, leaving 18 bases between them. The CDR3 nucleotides read TGTGCCAGCAGCCCAGACAGCTACAGGGTGAACTATGGCTACACCTTC. Protein: CASSPDSYRVNYGYTF.

This clone was seen a handful of times. The rearrangement joins TRBV7-9 to TRBJ1-5, with D hard to call. The ends were cut back, 5 bases at V and 6 bases at J, with 20 bases in the middle. The germline CDR1 and CDR2 sequences are SEHNR and FQNEAQ (reference sequence). This CDR3 is built from 16 residues. CDR3 bases: TGTGCCAGCAGCCCGTCGGGTGTCTTAGGGAGTCAGCCCCAGCATTTT. This sequence encodes CASSPSGVLGSQPQHF. The full variable domain, with the rest looked up from reference TRBV7-9 and TRBJ1-5, is DTGVSQNPRHKITKRGQNVTFRCDPISEHNRLYWYRQTLGQGPEFLTYFQNEAQLEKSRLLSDRFSAERPKGSFSTLEIQRTEQGDSAMYLCASSPSGVLGSQPQHFGDGTRLSIL.

The V gene is TRBV10-3, the J gene TRBJ1-4, with 8 bases lining up with TRBD1. This CDR3 is built from 16 residues. Germline V gives CDR1 ENHRY, CDR2 SYGVKD. Trimming at V came to 0 bases and at J to 8 bases, leaving 8 bases not matched to a gene. The CDR3 DNA is TGTGCCATCAGTGAGTCCGGACAGGGAGGTCGGGAAAAACTGTTTTTT. This gives the protein CAISESGQGGREKLFF.

The genes are TRBV7-9 and TRBJ2-1; 10 bases agree with TRBD1. CDR3 length equals 15 residues. Germline V gene sequence: CDR1 SEHNR, CDR2 FQNEAQ (reference sequence). J was trimmed by 7 bases and V by 2 bases; bases with no gene match: 5. CDR3 region: CASSLRGTGANEQFF. The CDR3 coding sequence is TGTGCCAGCAGCTTAAGAGGGACAGGGGCGAATGAGCAGTTCTTC.

This sequence joins TRBV5-6 and TRBJ1-2; TRBD1 aligns across 7 bases. The CDR3 is 15 amino acids. V lost 4 bases, J lost 1 base, and 7 bases stayed unmatched. Germline CDR1 reads SGHDT; CDR2 reads YYEEEE. The CDR3 protein is CASSPTGTNNYGYTF. In nucleotides, the CDR3 is TGTGCCAGCAGCCCGACAGGGACAAATAACTATGGCTACACCTTC.

The chain joins TRBV7-2 to TRBJ1-2; D gene uncertain. CDR3 length equals 14 residues. V was cut by 5 bases and J by 1 base, with 11 bases left in between. CDR1 is SGHTA and CDR2 is FQGNSA in the germline V gene. The CDR3 loop is CASSIGGFNYGYTF. The CDR3 DNA is TGTGCCAGCAGCATCGGAGGGTTTAACTATGGCTACACCTTC.

This rearrangement joins TRBV19 to TRBJ1-2, with D unresolved. CDR3 size: 14 residues. Per germline, CDR1 LNHDA and CDR2 SQIVND (reference sequence). Trimming shortened V by 3 bases and J by 4 bases, and 12 bases separated the two germline ends. The CDR3, as DNA: TGTGCCAGTAGTATGGGAGCACGTCGCTATGGCTACACCTTC. Protein sequence: CASSMGARRYGYTF. Based on the CDR3 plus reference TRBV19 and TRBJ1-2, the full variable domain is DGGITQSPKYLFRKEGQNVTLSCEQNLNHDAMYWYRQDPGQGLRLIYYSQIVNDFQKGDIAEGYSVSREKKESFPLTVTSAQKNPTAFYLCASSMGARRYGYTFGSGTRLTVV.

This chain links TRBV5-1 with TRBJ2-1, with TRBD2 as a possible D gene (6 bases). The CDR3 sequence is 13 residues long. V was pared by 0 bases and J by 8 bases, with 9 bases between. Germline assignment: CDR1 SGHRS and CDR2 YFSETQ. The chain's CDR3 is CASSLGASDEQFF. The CDR3 bases are TGCGCCAGCAGCTTGGGTGCTAGCGATGAGCAGTTCTTC.

The chain has TRBV25-1 and TRBJ1-1, with D unresolved. Germline values: CDR1 MGHDK, CDR2 SYGVNS. The V and J ends lost 2 bases and 6 bases respectively, with 19 bases between them. The CDR3 totals 16 residues. Here the CDR3 DNA reads TGTGCCAGCAGTGAAGCGGGCAGGTGGGTGAAACCTGAAGCTTTCTTT. As protein: CASSEAGRWVKPEAFF.